The source of this T cell receptor beta chain is a study of blood T cells in healthy people across ages. Then a second PCR, running about 6 to 11 cycles, was carried out with a sample-barcoded 5' primer and a J-beta primer mix. Each CDR3 protein is one row after TCRdb ran MiXCR on the 5' RACE reads. The sample shows 1.5 million to 2 million distinct CDR3 sequences, roughly 27% of them seen only once. Germline CDR1 reads KGHDR; CDR2 reads SFDVKD. This CDR3 spans 17 amino acids. Trimming cost V 4 bases and J 2 bases; bases outside gene matches: 10. Details on this clonotype: Its antigen remains unknown.

Isolation recovered at least 7 million PBMCs from every sample. Total RNA, at least 5 micrograms per sample, came from PBMCs. Findings and caveats of the study: Across the age range, TCR beta diversity per million T cells fell in a roughly linear way.

Sequencing was done on a sample of blood. The chain combines TRBV24-1 with TRBJ2-3; 8 bases are shared with TRBD1. The origin of this receptor is a woman in her 30s in good health. This CDR3 reads CATSEGGTGAITDTQYF. As DNA, the CDR3 is TGTGCCACCAGTGAAGGGGGGACAGGAGCAATCACAGATACGCAGTATTTT.